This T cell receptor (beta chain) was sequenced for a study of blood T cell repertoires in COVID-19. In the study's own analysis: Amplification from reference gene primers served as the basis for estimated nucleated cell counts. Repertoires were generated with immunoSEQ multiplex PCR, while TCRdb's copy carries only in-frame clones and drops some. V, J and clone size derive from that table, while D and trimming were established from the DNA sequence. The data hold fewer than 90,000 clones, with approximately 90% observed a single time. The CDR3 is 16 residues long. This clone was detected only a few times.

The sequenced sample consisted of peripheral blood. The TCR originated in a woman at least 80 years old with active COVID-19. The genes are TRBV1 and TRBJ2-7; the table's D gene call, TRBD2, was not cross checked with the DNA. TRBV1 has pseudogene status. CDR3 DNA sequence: TGCACCAGCAGCCAAGATTCATGGGGAGGGCTCTACGAGCAGTACTTC. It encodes CTSSQDSWGGLYEQYF.